This entry concerns a single TCR beta chain. Its antigen is as yet unknown. These data come from a study of OX40 agonist ivuxolimab in advanced cancers. Study background: The diagnoses of dose-escalation patients were hepatocellular carcinoma, melanoma, renal cell or head and neck cancer. Study results and limitations: Normalized T-cell clonal expansion was also low in some nonresponders.

Sampling of blood occurred at baseline, cycle 4 day 1, and cycle 7 day 1. The assay was immunoSEQ multiplex PCR, and TCRdb's table has in-frame clones only and misses some. This sample yields about 52,000 clones, of which roughly 92% are seen a single time; around 12% belongs to the top ten. Trimming took 0 bases from V and 12 from J, leaving 12 bases between them. The germline gives CDR1 MNHEY, CDR2 SVGAGI. CDR3 length: 13 residues. This clonotype originated in an adult with an advanced solid tumor such as melanoma, head and neck, liver or kidney cancer. The chain is built from TRBV6-5 and TRBJ2-1; D is unresolved. Sequences were derived from CD4+ or CD8+ T cells sorted from blood, sampled in a trial of the OX40 agonist ivuxolimab. The CDR3 bases are TGTGCCAGCAGTTACTCGATTGGGGTGGGGCAGTTCTTC. Translated, it gives CASSYSIGVGQFF.